The 9 T cell receptor beta chains below all came from one sample that was sequenced in a study of vaccination and CD4 T cells after COVID-19. At the Johns Hopkins FTIC core, DNA taken from cultured CD4+ T cells was sequenced by way of the Oncomine TCR Beta short-read assay. Using its own MiXCR run on the PCR reads, TCRdb lists one record per CDR3 protein. The sample includes around 5,200 distinct CDR3 sequences, about 43% of them seen just once. The treatment is: roughly 10-day PBMC culture with coronavirus spike peptide pools or control peptides (ViraFEST assay). Their cognate antigens are unknown. Sequencing was done on a sample of CD4+ T cells from blood, cultured in vitro. These TCRs come from a human donor who had recovered from COVID-19.

The gene calls are TRBV10-3 and TRBJ1-5; perhaps TRBD1 as D (5 bases). The ends were cut back, 4 bases at V and 6 bases at J, with 13 bases in the middle. Germline V lookup: CDR1 ENHRY, CDR2 SYGVKD. The CDR3 runs 14 residues. CDR3 region: CAISVGGGGQPQHF. As DNA, the CDR3 is TGTGCCATCAGTGTCGGTGGGGGAGGTCAGCCCCAGCATTTT.

This clonotype has more than one count but fewer than ten. The chain has TRBV6-1 and TRBJ1-5, with 8 bases matching TRBD1. Germline V lookup: CDR1 MNHNS, CDR2 SASEGT. The CDR3 has 16 amino acids. The V segment lost 8 bases and the J segment 6 bases; nucleotides outside the gene matches: 15. The DNA of the CDR3 is TGTGCCAGCGCCTCAAGGAGGGCAGGGGGCAGTCAGCCCCAGCATTTT. Amino acids: CASASRRAGGSQPQHF.

This chain connects TRBV7-8 to TRBJ1-1; D is undetermined. Trimming took off 3 bases at V and 0 bases at J, with 8 bases between the two ends. This CDR3 region has 14 residues. The germline V gene encodes CDR1 SGHVS and CDR2 FQNEAQ. The CDR3 loop is CASSFSSMNTEAFF. DNA for the CDR3: TGTGCCAGCAGCTTCAGTTCTATGAACACTGAAGCTTTCTTT.

This clonotype showed up just a few times. The genes are TRBV27 and TRBJ1-2, with TRBD1 as a possible D gene (5 bases). The V end lost 6 bases, the J end lost 8 bases, and 13 bases lay between the germline ends. Germline assignment: CDR1 MNHEY and CDR2 SMNVEV (reference sequence). This CDR3 has 12 residues. CDR3 amino acids: CASRIGSGGYTF. The DNA for the CDR3 is TGTGCCAGCAGGATAGGATCAGGGGGCTACACCTTC.

The chain combines TRBV28 with TRBJ1-2; no clear D. Deletions cut 3 bases from V and 4 bases from J, with 12 bases between. CDR3 size: 14 residues. Germline CDR1 MDHEN, CDR2 SYDVKM. The chain's CDR3 is CASSFGSVSYGYTF. The CDR3 DNA is TGTGCCAGCAGTTTCGGGTCAGTCAGCTATGGCTACACCTTC.

This chain uses TRBV11-3 with TRBJ2-7; D gene unclear. Germline CDR1 reads SGHNT; CDR2 reads YENEEA. V dropped 5 bases and J dropped 4 bases, with 9 bases sitting between them. This CDR3 is built from 12 residues. The DNA of the CDR3 is TGTGCCAGCAGCCCCGACGGATACGAGCAGTACTTC. Translating it yields CASSPDGYEQYF.

CDR3 bases: TGTGCCAGCAGCCACAGAGATGAGCAGTTCTTC. Encoded protein: CASSHRDEQFF. The rearrangement joins TRBV6-2 or TRBV6-3 to TRBJ2-1; D unresolved. Germline CDR1 is MNHEY and CDR2 is SVGEGT. This CDR3 has 11 amino acids. The V and J ends lost 6 bases and 8 bases respectively, with 8 bases between them.

Comment on this clonotype: This could be a read error, since a much larger clone is one nucleotide away. The rearrangement joins TRBV20-1 to TRBJ2-7, with 9 positions matching TRBD2. J gave up 9 bases and V 5 bases, and 8 bases lay outside the gene matches. The germline V gene has CDR1 DFQATT and CDR2 SNEGSKA (reference sequence). The CDR3 consists of 12 residues. The CDR3 loop is CSAGDTRGGQYF. The CDR3 nucleotides read TGCAGTGCTGGGGATACGCGGGGGGGGCAGTACTTC.

The chain carries TRBV24-1 and TRBJ2-7; 7 nucleotides agree with TRBD2. This CDR3 is 14 amino acids long. The ends lost 5 bases at V and 5 bases at J; junction bases unmatched: 8. Germline CDR1 and CDR2: KGHDR and SFDVKD. This chain's CDR3 is CATSGGGRVDEQYF. CDR3 coding DNA: TGTGCCACCAGTGGGGGAGGGAGGGTAGACGAGCAGTACTTC.